This passage covers 24 T cell receptor beta chains from one sample sequenced in a study of blood T cell repertoires in COVID-19. Only in-frame clones appear in the TCRdb table, and some are missing; sequencing was by immunoSEQ multiplex PCR. The sample comprises roughly 150,000 clones, 80% to 85% of which are singletons, and approximately 8.4% rests with the top ten. The sequencing input was PBMCs or T cells enriched from blood (not recorded which). The receptors here all came from a woman aged 45-65 years who had recovered from COVID-19.

This rearrangement joins TRBV28 to TRBJ1-2; TRBD1 matches 7 bases. CDR3 length: 13 residues. CDR1 and CDR2 (germline): MDHEN, SYDVKM. The V segment lost 6 bases and the J segment 7 bases; nucleotides outside the gene matches: 8. The CDR3 sequence is CASRPRGIGGYTF. For the CDR3, the DNA is TGTGCCAGCAGACCCAGGGGGATTGGTGGCTACACCTTC.

This clone was detected once. The sample holds other DNA sequences that translate to the same CDR3. The chain carries TRBV6-5 and TRBJ1-2; 7 nucleotides match TRBD1. CDR1 is MNHEY and CDR2 is SVGAGI in the germline V gene. CDR3 length equals 12 residues. V shed 2 bases and J 7 bases; nucleotides not matched to a gene: 1. The CDR3 coding sequence is TGTGCCAGCAGTTACCCAGGGGGTGGCTACACCTTC. Its translation is CASSYPGGGYTF.

The chain carries TRBV2 and TRBJ1-1; D gene uncertain. This CDR3 is 12 amino acids long. V lost 7 bases and J 5 bases, leaving 11 bases between the germline ends. Germline-derived CDR1 and CDR2 are SNHLY and FYNNEI. Here the CDR3 DNA reads TGTGCCAGCATCGAGTTCGAGACTGAAGCTTTCTTT. It is translated as CASIEFETEAFF.

The chain combines TRBV4-3 with TRBJ2-1, with a tentative D call TRBD2 (6 bases). Germline CDR1 LGHNA, CDR2 YSLEER. Trimming cost V 3 bases and J 7 bases, with 16 bases left between them. CDR3 length: 15 residues. CDR3 region: CASSQDKLALNEQFF. The CDR3 DNA reads TGCGCCAGCAGCCAGGATAAACTAGCCCTTAATGAGCAGTTCTTC.

The chain is built from TRBV5-1 and TRBJ2-3; TRBD1 agrees at 7 bases. J was trimmed by 2 bases and V by 4 bases; bases with no gene match: 7. The CDR3 extends over 15 amino acids. CDR1 SGHRS and CDR2 YFSETQ come from the germline V gene. CDR3 sequence: CASSRGQPNTDTQYF. For the CDR3, the DNA is TGCGCCAGCAGCCGGGGACAGCCCAACACAGATACGCAGTATTTT. Variable domain in full (rest from reference TRBV5-1 and TRBJ2-3): KAGVTQTPRYLIKTRGQQVTLSCSPISGHRSVSWYQQTPGQGLQFLFEYFSETQRNKGNFPGRFSGRQFSNSRSEMNVSTLELGDSALYLCASSRGQPNTDTQYFGPGTRLTVL.

The V and J genes are TRBV2 and TRBJ2-7; TRBD1 aligns across 8 bases. The junction had 10 bases not matched to a gene; V was cut back by 2 bases and J by 7 bases. The CDR3 contains 15 residues. Germline V gene sequence: CDR1 SNHLY, CDR2 FYNNEI. This CDR3 is CASSESLGRGREQYF. CDR3 DNA sequence: TGTGCCAGCAGTGAATCTCTGGGCAGGGGGCGAGAGCAGTACTTC. The full variable domain, its missing parts supplied by reference TRBV2 and TRBJ2-7, is EPEVTQTPSHQVTQMGQEVILRCVPISNHLYFYWYRQILGQKVEFLVSFYNNEISEKSEIFDDQFSVERPDGSNFTLKIRSTKLEDSAMYFCASSESLGRGREQYFGPGTRLTVT.

The chain joins TRBV6-1 to TRBJ1-4, with 7 bases matching TRBD1. Germline CDR1 is MNHNS and CDR2 is SASEGT. There are 15 residues in the CDR3. V trimming: 3 bases; J trimming: 4 bases; junction bases outside the gene matches: 5. The CDR3 DNA is TGTGCCAGCAGTGAGACAGGGCTTTTTAATGAAAAACTGTTTTTT. Protein product: CASSETGLFNEKLFF.

This chain joins TRBV6-6 and TRBJ2-3, with D possibly being TRBD2 (5 bases). Germline V gene data show CDR1 as MNHNY and CDR2 as SVGAGI (reference sequence). The CDR3 totals 15 residues. The V gene lost 2 bases and the J gene lost 0 bases, with 9 bases spanning the gap. This CDR3 reads CASSYPLASTDTQYF. The CDR3 coding sequence is TGTGCCAGCAGTTACCCGCTAGCTAGCACAGATACGCAGTATTTT.

The chain employs TRBV9 and TRBJ2-1; TRBD2 matches 9 bases. This CDR3 spans 17 amino acids. Germline V gives CDR1 SGDLS, CDR2 YYNGEE. V gave up 0 bases and J gave up 9 bases; unmatched junction bases: 13. CDR3 sequence: CASSVDSLAGGHAEQFF. For the CDR3, the DNA is TGTGCCAGCAGCGTAGACTCTCTGGCGGGAGGGCACGCTGAGCAGTTCTTC.

The V and J genes are TRBV5-6 and TRBJ1-6, with D unclear. This CDR3 is built from 15 residues. The ends were cut back, 4 bases at V and 7 bases at J, with 15 bases in the middle. CDR1 SGHDT and CDR2 YYEEEE come from the germline V gene. Here the CDR3 DNA reads TGTGCCAGCAGCCATTACTCCCGAAAGAATTCACCCCTCCACTTT. This sequence encodes CASSHYSRKNSPLHF.

V is TRBV7-2 and J is TRBJ2-4, with TRBD2 matching over 9 bases. Germline assignment: CDR1 SGHTA and CDR2 FQGNSA. The CDR3 totals 14 residues. Trimming at V came to 1 base and at J to 5 bases, leaving 0 bases not matched to a gene. DNA for the CDR3: TGTGCCAGCAGCTTAGGACTAGCGGAAAACATTCAGTACTTC. As protein: CASSLGLAENIQYF.

The chain uses TRBV7-2 and TRBJ1-1; D is perhaps TRBD1 (6 bases). Germline V gene data show CDR1 as SGHTA and CDR2 as FQGNSA. Trimming left V 1 base short and J 5 bases short, with 14 bases between. This CDR3 has 15 amino acids. The CDR3 DNA follows: TGTGCCAGCAGCTTAGAGACAGGCCTATCTACTGAAGCTTTCTTT. Protein sequence: CASSLETGLSTEAFF.

The rearrangement uses TRBV7-2 and TRBJ2-5; perhaps TRBD1 as D (7 bases). The CDR3 length is 14 residues. V lost 5 bases to trimming and J lost 6 bases, with 16 bases between them. The germline CDR1 and CDR2 sequences are SGHTA and FQGNSA. The CDR3 reads CASSASRGDKTQYF. DNA for the CDR3: TGTGCCAGCAGCGCTAGCAGGGGGGATAAGACCCAGTACTTC.

The chain has TRBV3-1 (or the pseudogene TRBV3-2) and TRBJ2-1, with D maybe TRBD2 (6 bases). The CDR3 runs 16 residues. The germline V gene encodes CDR1 LGHDT and CDR2 YNNKEL (reference sequence). Trimming removed 3 bases at V and 3 bases at J, with 15 bases between. The CDR3 here is CASSHLLAPDYNEQFF. In nucleotides, the CDR3 is TGTGCCAGCAGCCACCTACTAGCCCCAGACTACAATGAGCAGTTCTTC.

The CDR3 DNA sequence: TGTGCCAGCAGTACTCCGGGACAGGGTGTTGGCATTCAGTACTTC. Translating it yields CASSTPGQGVGIQYF. The chain employs TRBV28 and TRBJ2-4, with 9 bases matching TRBD1. Germline V gives CDR1 MDHEN, CDR2 SYDVKM. The V and J ends lost 5 bases and 9 bases, in that order; junction bases with no gene match: 11. The CDR3 is 15 amino acids.

CDR3 sequence (DNA): TGTGCCAGCAGCTTAGAAAGGGGTTGGGGCTACACCTTC. Encoded protein: CASSLERGWGYTF. The chain uses TRBV11-3 and TRBJ1-2; tentatively, D is TRBD1 (5 bases). The CDR3 totals 13 residues. V was shortened by 0 bases and J by 8 bases, with 10 bases between the two germline ends. CDR1 SGHNT and CDR2 YENEEA come from the germline V gene.

To note about this clone: Other DNA sequences of this sample code for an identical CDR3. The gene calls are TRBV7-3 and TRBJ2-1, with 10 bases fitting TRBD2. The J segment lost 0 bases and the V segment lost 1 base, leaving 9 bases of the junction unmatched. The germline CDR1 and CDR2 sequences are SGHTA and FQGTGA. The CDR3 sequence is 19 residues long. CDR3 amino acids: CASSLNPTSGVSSYNEQFF. For the CDR3, the DNA is TGTGCCAGCAGCTTAAATCCCACTAGCGGGGTTAGCTCCTACAATGAGCAGTTCTTC.

The V call is TRBV20-1, the J call TRBJ1-1; maybe TRBD1 (5 bases). V lost 3 bases, J lost 3 bases, and 14 bases lay in between. CDR3 length equals 14 residues. Germline values: CDR1 DFQATT, CDR2 SNEGSKA (reference sequence). CDR3 in DNA: TGCAGTGCTAGTGGTCCCAGGGTCGACACTGAAGCTTTCTTT. It encodes CSASGPRVDTEAFF.

The chain is built from TRBV5-1 and TRBJ2-6; D may be TRBD2 (6 bases). The CDR3 contains 15 residues. V lost 4 bases to trimming and J lost 0 bases, with 8 bases between them. Germline assignment: CDR1 SGHRS and CDR2 YFSETQ. In nucleotides, the CDR3 is TGCGCCAGCAGCCGGGAGATCTCTGGGGCCAACGTCCTGACTTTC. Its translation: CASSREISGANVLTF.

The genes are TRBV9 and TRBJ2-3; D may be TRBD2 (6 bases). The germline V gene has CDR1 SGDLS and CDR2 YYNGEE. The CDR3 is 12 amino acids. The germline V and J ends were trimmed by 4 bases and 6 bases, with 9 bases remaining between them. The CDR3 sequence is CASSPREDTQYF. The CDR3 nucleotides are TGTGCCAGCAGCCCCCGGGAGGATACGCAGTATTTT. The full variable domain, completed using reference TRBV9 and TRBJ2-3, is DSGVTQTPKHLITATGQRVTLRCSPRSGDLSVYWYQQSLDQGLQFLIQYYNGEERAKGNILERFSAQQFPDLHSELNLSSLELGDSALYFCASSPREDTQYFGPGTRLTVL.

The chain is built from TRBV19 and TRBJ2-7; D may be TRBD1 (6 bases). Germline values: CDR1 LNHDA, CDR2 SQIVND (reference sequence). The CDR3 has 13 residues. V dropped 8 bases and J dropped 4 bases, with 15 bases sitting between them. In DNA form, the CDR3 reads TGTGCCAGTGGCAGCTCTCAGGGGTACGAGCAGTACTTC. Its translation is CASGSSQGYEQYF.

V and J are TRBV6-5 and TRBJ1-6; possibly TRBD1 for D (6 bases). This CDR3 is built from 14 residues. Trimming left V 4 bases short and J 6 bases short, with 10 bases between. Per the germline V gene, CDR1 is MNHEY and CDR2 is SVGAGI. The CDR3 region has the DNA TGTGCCAGCAGTTTGGGGGCTTCTAATTCACCCCTCCACTTT. Protein sequence: CASSLGASNSPLHF.

The rearrangement links TRBV7-9 to TRBJ1-1; D not resolved. CDR1 is SEHNR, CDR2 FQNEAQ, per germline (reference sequence). The CDR3 consists of 11 residues. The germline V and J ends were trimmed by 5 bases and 7 bases, with 8 bases remaining between them. In DNA, the CDR3 is TGTGCCAGCAGCCGGGGTGATGAAGCTTTCTTT. Residues: CASSRGDEAFF. Combining the CDR3 with reference TRBV7-9 and TRBJ1-1 gives the whole variable domain DTGVSQNPRHKITKRGQNVTFRCDPISEHNRLYWYRQTLGQGPEFLTYFQNEAQLEKSRLLSDRFSAERPKGSFSTLEIQRTEQGDSAMYLCASSRGDEAFFGQGTRLTVV.

As regards this clone: Additional DNA sequences in this sample encode the identical CDR3. This chain links TRBV7-3 with TRBJ2-7, with 11 positions matching TRBD2. The V and J ends lost 5 bases and 2 bases, in that order; junction bases with no gene match: 2. CDR3 size: 14 residues. Per germline, CDR1 SGHTA and CDR2 FQGTGA. The CDR3 DNA follows: TGTGCCAGCAGCCTTAGCGGGGGGGCCTACGAGCAGTACTTC. Amino acid sequence: CASSLSGGAYEQYF.